The rows below give T cell receptor beta chains drawn from one sample of a study of blood T cell repertoires in COVID-19. Measured with immunoSEQ multiplex PCR; TCRdb has only the in-frame clones, and not every one. The table has about 94,000 clones, about 80% seen once. The sequencing input was peripheral blood. Receptor source: a human donor in a cohort sampled during active COVID-19. CDR3s include the opening cysteine and the closing phenylalanine or tryptophan. The D gene is left open where the match is weak. The size of a clone is reported for some rows only, either as once, few or many, or as a class for expanded clones.

v_call: TRBV5-1; d_call: -; j_call: TRBJ1-6; clone_size: -; cdr3_nt: TGCGCCAGCAGCCACGGGACCGCGGGGAGTTCACCCCTCCACTTT; cdr3_aa: CASSHGTAGSSPLHF
v_call: TRBV27; d_call: TRBD1; j_call: TRBJ2-6; clone_size: -; cdr3_nt: TGTGCCAGCAGTCGCTCGGACAGGGCTGGGGCCAACGTCCTGACTTTC; cdr3_aa: CASSRSDRAGANVLTF
v_call: TRBV6-5; d_call: -; j_call: TRBJ1-1; clone_size: once; cdr3_nt: TGTGCCAGCAGACTTACAGGACCCCTCGGCACTGAAGCTTTCTTT; cdr3_aa: CASRLTGPLGTEAFF
v_call: TRBV6-2/TRBV6-3; d_call: TRBD1; j_call: TRBJ1-2; clone_size: -; cdr3_nt: TGTGCCAGCAGTCCAAACCGACAGGGGGCCGGTGGCTACACCTTC; cdr3_aa: CASSPNRQGAGGYTF
v_call: TRBV7-9; d_call: -; j_call: TRBJ1-1; clone_size: -; cdr3_nt: TGTGCCAGCAGCTTAGAAACAGGGTTGACTGAAGCTTTCTTT; cdr3_aa: CASSLETGLTEAFF
v_call: TRBV3-1/TRBV3-2; d_call: -; j_call: TRBJ1-6; clone_size: -; cdr3_nt: TGTGCCAGCAGGCAGCTTGGGGAGGGTGGTTCACCCCTCCACTTT; cdr3_aa: CASRQLGEGGSPLHF
v_call: TRBV5-1; d_call: -; j_call: TRBJ2-2; clone_size: few; cdr3_nt: TGCGCCAGCAGCTTGGCCCCCGTAGCTTCGAACACCGGGGAGCTGTTTTTT; cdr3_aa: CASSLAPVASNTGELFF
v_call: TRBV5-1; d_call: -; j_call: TRBJ1-4; clone_size: -; cdr3_nt: TGCGCCAGTTCAACACAGGGATCCTCTAATGAAAAACTGTTTTTT; cdr3_aa: CASSTQGSSNEKLFF
v_call: TRBV19; d_call: -; j_call: TRBJ2-7; clone_size: -; cdr3_nt: TGTGCCAGTAGTCGGACAGTCTACGAGCAGTACTTC; cdr3_aa: CASSRTVYEQYF
v_call: TRBV28; d_call: -; j_call: TRBJ2-5; clone_size: -; cdr3_nt: TGTGCCAGCAGTTTATCTTGTTCCGAGGTGGTAGATAGGCGCGAGACCCAGTACTTC; cdr3_aa: CASSLSCSEVVDRRETQYF
v_call: TRBV27; d_call: TRBD2; j_call: TRBJ2-2; clone_size: -; cdr3_nt: TGTGCCAGCAGACTCGCCGGGGGTAGCGGGAGACCCGGGGAGCTGTTTTTT; cdr3_aa: CASRLAGGSGRPGELFF
v_call: TRBV19; d_call: -; j_call: TRBJ1-1; clone_size: -; cdr3_nt: TGTGCCAGTAGCCAAGACCGGGGGACTGAAGCTTTCTTT; cdr3_aa: CASSQDRGTEAFF
v_call: TRBV9; d_call: TRBD1; j_call: TRBJ1-2; clone_size: -; cdr3_nt: TGTGCCAGCAGCGCGGGACAGGGTTCGTACTATGGCTACACCTTC; cdr3_aa: CASSAGQGSYYGYTF
v_call: TRBV11-2; d_call: -; j_call: TRBJ1-6; clone_size: -; cdr3_nt: TGTGCCAGCAGCCTCGGGAATTCACCCCTCCACTTT; cdr3_aa: CASSLGNSPLHF
v_call: TRBV7-2; d_call: TRBD1; j_call: TRBJ1-6; clone_size: -; cdr3_nt: TGTGCCAGCAGCCGGGGACAGGTCCAATCACCCCTCCACTTT; cdr3_aa: CASSRGQVQSPLHF
v_call: TRBV7-9; d_call: -; j_call: TRBJ2-7; clone_size: -; cdr3_nt: TGTGCCAGCACCCTAGCCGCGGGGTACGAGCAGTACTTC; cdr3_aa: CASTLAAGYEQYF
v_call: TRBV6-6; d_call: TRBD2; j_call: TRBJ2-7; clone_size: -; cdr3_nt: TGTGCCAGCAGTTACTCGACTAGCGGGAGGATCGAGCAGTACTTC; cdr3_aa: CASSYSTSGRIEQYF
v_call: TRBV19; d_call: TRBD1; j_call: TRBJ1-2; clone_size: -; cdr3_nt: TGTGCCAGTAACCCGGGACAGGGGGCCTTCGAGCGGTGGACCTTC; cdr3_aa: CASNPGQGAFERWTF
v_call: TRBV3-1/TRBV3-2; d_call: -; j_call: TRBJ2-7; clone_size: once; cdr3_nt: TGTGCCAGCAGCCAAGGGGTCAGGGTGTACGAGCAGTACTTC; cdr3_aa: CASSQGVRVYEQYF
v_call: TRBV28; d_call: -; j_call: TRBJ1-1; clone_size: -; cdr3_nt: TGTGCCAGCAGTTTATCAGGGAACACTGAAGCTTTCTTT; cdr3_aa: CASSLSGNTEAFF
v_call: TRBV19; d_call: -; j_call: TRBJ1-3; clone_size: -; cdr3_nt: TGTGCCAGTAGTACAACCCCCTGGACAGCCTCTGGAAACACCATATATTTT; cdr3_aa: CASSTTPWTASGNTIYF
v_call: TRBV3-1/TRBV3-2; d_call: TRBD2; j_call: TRBJ2-5; clone_size: few; cdr3_nt: TGTGCCAGCAGCCCAGGGAGTCCGGGACTAGCGTTCCAAGAGACCCAGTACTTC; cdr3_aa: CASSPGSPGLAFQETQYF
v_call: TRBV3-1/TRBV3-2; d_call: -; j_call: TRBJ2-1; clone_size: -; cdr3_nt: TGTGCCAGCAGCGACAGCTCCATGGCCCACAATGAGCAGTTCTTC; cdr3_aa: CASSDSSMAHNEQFF
v_call: TRBV3-1/TRBV3-2; d_call: -; j_call: TRBJ1-2; clone_size: -; cdr3_nt: TGTGCCAGCAGCCCGCGAGTGGAGGGACCACTTGGCTACACCTTC; cdr3_aa: CASSPRVEGPLGYTF
v_call: TRBV5-1; d_call: -; j_call: TRBJ2-1; clone_size: -; cdr3_nt: TGCGCCAGTAGGCGAATAACCAACAGCAATGAGCAGTTCTTC; cdr3_aa: CASRRITNSNEQFF
v_call: TRBV5-1; d_call: TRBD1; j_call: TRBJ2-7; clone_size: -; cdr3_nt: TGCGCCAGCAGCTTGGCCGGACAGGGCGGCTACGAGCAGTACTTC; cdr3_aa: CASSLAGQGGYEQYF
v_call: TRBV6-5; d_call: -; j_call: TRBJ2-2; clone_size: -; cdr3_nt: TGTGCCAGCAGTTACTCTTCCGGGGGAAACACCGGGGAGCTGTTTTTT; cdr3_aa: CASSYSSGGNTGELFF
v_call: TRBV4-2; d_call: -; j_call: TRBJ2-7; clone_size: -; cdr3_nt: TGTGCCAGCAGCCAAGAGGCAGCCCAGCGGGTTCTTGACTTC; cdr3_aa: CASSQEAAQRVLDF
v_call: TRBV5-8; d_call: TRBD1; j_call: TRBJ2-6; clone_size: -; cdr3_nt: TGTGCCAGCAGCCCCTACAGGGGCCTCAGACCTGGGGCCAACGTCCTGACTTTC; cdr3_aa: CASSPYRGLRPGANVLTF
v_call: TRBV18; d_call: -; j_call: TRBJ2-1; clone_size: -; cdr3_nt: TGTGCCAGCTCATTTGCTCCCAGCTCCTACAATGAGCAGTTCTTC; cdr3_aa: CASSFAPSSYNEQFF
v_call: TRBV9; d_call: TRBD2; j_call: TRBJ2-1; clone_size: -; cdr3_nt: TGTGCCAGCAGCGTGTTCGGGGGGAAAGGGAATGAGCAGTTCTTC; cdr3_aa: CASSVFGGKGNEQFF
v_call: TRBV21-1; d_call: -; j_call: TRBJ2-7; clone_size: -; cdr3_nt: TGTGCCAGCAGCAAACGGGGGACAGTTTCCTACGAGCAGTACTTC; cdr3_aa: CASSKRGTVSYEQYF
v_call: TRBV28; d_call: -; j_call: TRBJ1-5; clone_size: -; cdr3_nt: TGTGCCAGCAGACCTTCGCACGGGGGCAATCAGCCCCAGCATTTT; cdr3_aa: CASRPSHGGNQPQHF
v_call: TRBV9; d_call: -; j_call: TRBJ2-7; clone_size: -; cdr3_nt: TGTGCCAGCAGCGTAGCGGACAGACCGACCTACGAGCAGTACTTC; cdr3_aa: CASSVADRPTYEQYF
v_call: TRBV5-1; d_call: TRBD2; j_call: TRBJ2-7; clone_size: -; cdr3_nt: TGCGCCAGCAGCTCATCTAGCGGGCTAGGATACGAGCAGTACTTC; cdr3_aa: CASSSSSGLGYEQYF
v_call: TRBV7-9; d_call: TRBD2; j_call: TRBJ2-7; clone_size: few; cdr3_nt: TGTGCCAGCAGCTTCGGACTAGCGGGAGACGAGCAGTACTTC; cdr3_aa: CASSFGLAGDEQYF
v_call: TRBV19; d_call: TRBD1; j_call: TRBJ2-7; clone_size: -; cdr3_nt: TGTGCCAGTAGTATGCCTGGACAGGGCCCCCTCGAGCAGTACTTC; cdr3_aa: CASSMPGQGPLEQYF
v_call: TRBV5-1; d_call: -; j_call: TRBJ2-2; clone_size: -; cdr3_nt: TGCGCCAGCAGCTTGGGACAGGTTCACTCGGAGCTGTTTTTT; cdr3_aa: CASSLGQVHSELFF
v_call: TRBV28; d_call: TRBD1; j_call: TRBJ1-2; clone_size: few; cdr3_nt: TGTGCCAGCTTAGGGACAGGGGACTATGGCTACACCTTC; cdr3_aa: CASLGTGDYGYTF
v_call: TRBV18; d_call: TRBD1; j_call: TRBJ1-6; clone_size: -; cdr3_nt: TGTGCCAGCTCAGCGACAGGGATTGATTCACCCCTCCACTTT; cdr3_aa: CASSATGIDSPLHF
v_call: TRBV3-1/TRBV3-2; d_call: TRBD2; j_call: TRBJ2-7; clone_size: -; cdr3_nt: TGTGCCAGCAGCCATGGACTAGCGGGAGCATACGAGCAGTACTTC; cdr3_aa: CASSHGLAGAYEQYF
v_call: TRBV5-1; d_call: TRBD1; j_call: TRBJ1-1; clone_size: once; cdr3_nt: TGCGCCAGCAGCCCGGACAGGGTTGCTGAAGCTTTCTTT; cdr3_aa: CASSPDRVAEAFF
v_call: TRBV28; d_call: -; j_call: TRBJ2-7; clone_size: once; cdr3_nt: TGTGCCAGCAGTCGGTCGGCGCGGGCGACCTACGAGCAGTACTTC; cdr3_aa: CASSRSARATYEQYF
v_call: TRBV7-6; d_call: TRBD2; j_call: TRBJ2-7; clone_size: few; cdr3_nt: TGTGCCAGCAGCGGGGGACTAGCGGGAAACTACGAGCAGTACTTC; cdr3_aa: CASSGGLAGNYEQYF
v_call: TRBV30; d_call: -; j_call: TRBJ1-6; clone_size: once; cdr3_nt: TGTGCCTGGAGTAGGAGCTTTAGCTCCTATAATTCACCCCTCCACTTT; cdr3_aa: CAWSRSFSSYNSPLHF
v_call: TRBV9; d_call: TRBD1; j_call: TRBJ1-6; clone_size: -; cdr3_nt: TGTGCCAGCAGCGTCCAGACAGGGGAGAATTCACCCCTCCACTTT; cdr3_aa: CASSVQTGENSPLHF
v_call: TRBV12-5; d_call: -; j_call: TRBJ1-1; clone_size: once; cdr3_nt: TGTGCTAGTGGTTTGGCCCTCCCCATGGCTCGGCGGGACACTGAAGCTTTCTTT; cdr3_aa: CASGLALPMARRDTEAFF